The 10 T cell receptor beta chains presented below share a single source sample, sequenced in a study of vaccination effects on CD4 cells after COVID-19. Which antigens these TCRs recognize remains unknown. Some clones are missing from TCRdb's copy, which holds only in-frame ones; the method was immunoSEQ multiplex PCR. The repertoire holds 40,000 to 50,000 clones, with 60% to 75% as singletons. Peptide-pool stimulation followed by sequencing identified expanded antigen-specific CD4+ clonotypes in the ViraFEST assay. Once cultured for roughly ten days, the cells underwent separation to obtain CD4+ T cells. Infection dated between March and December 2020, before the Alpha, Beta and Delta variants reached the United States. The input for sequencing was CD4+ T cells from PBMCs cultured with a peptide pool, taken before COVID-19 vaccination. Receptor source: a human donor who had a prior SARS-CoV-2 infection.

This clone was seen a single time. CDR3 region: CASSLAIGGARETQYF. The CDR3 bases are TGTGCCAGCAGCTTAGCTATCGGGGGGGCTCGGGAGACCCAGTACTTC. This chain connects TRBV7-2 to TRBJ2-5; 8 nucleotides align to TRBD2. The V gene end was trimmed by 0 bases and the J gene end by 5 bases; junction bases not matched to a gene: 8. The CDR3 totals 16 residues. Germline V gene sequence: CDR1 SGHTA, CDR2 FQGNSA.

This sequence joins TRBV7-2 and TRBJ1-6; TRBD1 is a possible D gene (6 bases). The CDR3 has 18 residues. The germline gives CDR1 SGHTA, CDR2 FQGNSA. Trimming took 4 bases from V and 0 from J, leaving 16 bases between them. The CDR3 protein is CASSSQGRFHSYNSPLHF. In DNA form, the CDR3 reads TGTGCCAGCAGCTCACAGGGAAGGTTCCACTCCTATAATTCACCCCTCCACTTT.

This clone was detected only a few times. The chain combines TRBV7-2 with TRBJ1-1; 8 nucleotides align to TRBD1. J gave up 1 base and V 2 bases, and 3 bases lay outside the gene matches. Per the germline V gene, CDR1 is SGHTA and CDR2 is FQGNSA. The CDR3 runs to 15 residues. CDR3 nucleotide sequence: TGTGCCAGCAGCTTACTAGGGACAGGGAACACTGAAGCTTTCTTT. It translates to CASSLLGTGNTEAFF.

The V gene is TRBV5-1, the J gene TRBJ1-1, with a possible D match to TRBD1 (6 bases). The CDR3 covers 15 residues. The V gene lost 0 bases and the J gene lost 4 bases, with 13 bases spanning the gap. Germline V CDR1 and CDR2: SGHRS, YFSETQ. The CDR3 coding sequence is TGCGCCAGCAGCTTGGTGCCAGGGGCGGTCACTGAAGCTTTCTTT. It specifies CASSLVPGAVTEAFF.

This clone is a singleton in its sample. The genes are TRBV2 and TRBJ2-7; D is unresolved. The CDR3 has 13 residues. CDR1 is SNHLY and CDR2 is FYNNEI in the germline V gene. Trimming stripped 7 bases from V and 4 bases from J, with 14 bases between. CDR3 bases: TGTGCCAGCATTGCTATCGTGGGGTACGAGCAGTACTTC. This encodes CASIAIVGYEQYF.

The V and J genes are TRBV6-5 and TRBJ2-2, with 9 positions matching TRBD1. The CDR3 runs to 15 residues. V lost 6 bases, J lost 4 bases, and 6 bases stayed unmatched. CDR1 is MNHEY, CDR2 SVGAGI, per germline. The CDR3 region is CASRGTGSFTGELFF. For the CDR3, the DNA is TGTGCCAGCAGAGGGACAGGGTCCTTCACCGGGGAGCTGTTTTTT.

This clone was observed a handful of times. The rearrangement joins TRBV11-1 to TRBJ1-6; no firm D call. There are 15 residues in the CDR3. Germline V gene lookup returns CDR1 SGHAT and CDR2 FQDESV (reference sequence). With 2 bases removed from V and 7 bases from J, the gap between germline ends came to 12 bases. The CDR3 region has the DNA TGTGCCAGCAGCTTAAGCCGAGGGAGGAATTCACCCCTCCACTTT. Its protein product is CASSLSRGRNSPLHF.

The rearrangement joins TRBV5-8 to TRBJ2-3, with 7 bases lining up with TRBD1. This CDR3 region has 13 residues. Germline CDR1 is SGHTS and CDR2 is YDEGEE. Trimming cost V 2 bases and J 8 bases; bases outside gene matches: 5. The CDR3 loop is CASSFGTDSTQYF. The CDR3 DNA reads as TGTGCCAGCAGCTTCGGGACAGATTCTACGCAGTATTTT.

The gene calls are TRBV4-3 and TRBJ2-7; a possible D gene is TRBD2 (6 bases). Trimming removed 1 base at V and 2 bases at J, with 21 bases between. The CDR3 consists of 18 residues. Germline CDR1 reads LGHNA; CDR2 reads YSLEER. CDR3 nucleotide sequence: TGCGCCAGCAGCCAAGGAGGAGGGAGAGGGTCTAGAACCTACGAGCAGTACTTC. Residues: CASSQGGGRGSRTYEQYF.

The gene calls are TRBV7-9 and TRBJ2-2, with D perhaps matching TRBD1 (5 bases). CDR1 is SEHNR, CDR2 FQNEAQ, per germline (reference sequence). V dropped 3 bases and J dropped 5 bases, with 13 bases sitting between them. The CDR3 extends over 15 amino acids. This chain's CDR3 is CASSFRQGRTGELFF. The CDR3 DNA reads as TGTGCCAGCAGCTTTAGGCAGGGAAGGACCGGGGAGCTGTTTTTT.